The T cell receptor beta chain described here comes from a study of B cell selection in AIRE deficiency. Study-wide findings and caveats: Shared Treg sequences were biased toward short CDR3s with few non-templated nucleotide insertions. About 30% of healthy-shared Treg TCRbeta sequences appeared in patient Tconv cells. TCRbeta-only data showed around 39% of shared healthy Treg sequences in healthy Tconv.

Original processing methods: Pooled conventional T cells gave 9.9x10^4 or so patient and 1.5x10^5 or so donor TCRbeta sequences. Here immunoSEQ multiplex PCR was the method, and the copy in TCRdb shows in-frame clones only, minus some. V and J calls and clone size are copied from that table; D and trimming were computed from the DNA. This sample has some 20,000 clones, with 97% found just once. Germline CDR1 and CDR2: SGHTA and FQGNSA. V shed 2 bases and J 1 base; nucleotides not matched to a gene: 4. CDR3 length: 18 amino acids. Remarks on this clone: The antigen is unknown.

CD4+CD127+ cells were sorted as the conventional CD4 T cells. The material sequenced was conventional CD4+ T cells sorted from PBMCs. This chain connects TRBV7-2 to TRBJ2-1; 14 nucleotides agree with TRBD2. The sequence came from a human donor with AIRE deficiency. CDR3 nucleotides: TGTGCCAGCAGCTTAAGACTAGCGGGAGGGCTTTCCTACAATGAGCAGTTCTTC. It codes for CASSLRLAGGLSYNEQFF.